The source of this T cell receptor beta chain is a study of beta chain features in type 1 diabetes. Study observations and caveats: Significant though moderate, a shortening of TCRB CDR3s appeared in all four CD4+ subsets of Type 1 diabetes patients. The similarity of naive, central memory and Treg TCRB repertoires appeared greater among patients than among healthy donors. It was possible that PCR favored shorter templates, equally so in patients and controls.

This CDR3 is 12 amino acids long. V lost 6 bases and J lost 0, with 5 bases in between. Looked up from germline, CDR1 is MDHEN and CDR2 is SYDVKM. Expressed TCRB transcripts were sequenced because the isolated RNA had all been reverse transcribed beforehand. This table comes from immunoSEQ multiplex PCR, and its TCRdb copy is limited to in-frame clones, with some not included. The sample lists about 150,000 clones; over 9% were seen once. This clone was recorded once. Antigen: not known. The chain is built from TRBV28 and TRBJ2-5; D is unclear. This TCR was recovered from a man aged 25 to 40 with type 1 diabetes. The sequencing sample was made of central memory CD4+ T cells from blood. The chain's CDR3 is CASSPYQETQYF. The CDR3 DNA reads TGTGCCAGCAGCCCGTACCAAGAGACCCAGTACTTC. Full variable domain (missing parts from reference TRBV28 and TRBJ2-5): DVKVTQSSRYLVKRTGEKVFLECVQDMDHENMFWYRQDPGLGLRLIYFSYDVKMKEKGDIPEGYSVSREKKERFSLILESASTNQTSMYLCASSPYQETQYFGPGTRLLVL.